This TCR beta chain was captured in a study of T cells in Graves' hyperthyroidism and ophthalmopathy (dated by TCRdb to about 2019). As for the study more broadly: Peripheral blood was collected at initial diagnosis, before any treatment. To identify distinguishing TCR V-J signatures, a discovery cohort of 100 or so patients was used, comprising 43 with Graves' ophthalmopathy and 57 with stable Graves' hyperthyroidism. In addition, the study compared T-cell repertoires in thyroid tissue and in blood from a handful of Graves' hyperthyroidism patients. The 75 to 100 discovery patients were divided at random into training and test sets in a 7:3 ratio. TCR Vbeta CDR3 sequencing of 120 to 150 peripheral blood samples (over 40 ophthalmopathy, 75 or so hyperthyroidism and approximately 17 progressor patients) is reported in the paper. Whether ophthalmopathy could be predicted prospectively was tested in an independent validation cohort made up of 18 to 20 hyperthyroidism patients plus 17 patients who later progressed to ophthalmopathy. After sampling, hyperthyroidism patients received methimazole starting at 30 mg daily, and ophthalmopathy patients received high-dose intravenous methylprednisolone.

Overall results and qualifications from the work: Most expanded thyroid clonotypes (frequency above 0.001) were also detected in blood, suggesting blood repertoires may reflect thyroid immune responses. A model built on a 13 V-J signature distinguished ophthalmopathy from stable hyperthyroidism, reaching 85% to 90% sensitivity and approximately 81% specificity in cross-validation and 80%/75% in testing. No statistical method was used to set the sample size in advance, and investigators knew the group allocation. During validation, the model predicted progression to ophthalmopathy a median of approximately 7 months ahead of onset, with almost 71% sensitivity and roughly 72% specificity.

The TCR beta CDR3 regions were amplified from RNA transcripts. A first-round RT-PCR of the TCR CDR3 used the HTBI primer set with the Qiagen OneStep RT-PCR kit. The libraries were constructed in a second round of multiplex PCR and then size-selected and purified. Paired-end sequencing of the libraries was performed with 100 bp reads on an Illumina HiSeq2000. Processing in the source paper ran as follows. SOAPnuke was used to process the raw data, with reads discarded if the reads contained adapters or uncalled bases, had a mean Phred below 15, or lacked an exact constant-primer or identifier match. High-quality paired reads were merged using COPE v1.2.5, and each unique nucleotide sequence was defined as a clonotype. Clonotypes were aligned to IMGT TRBV, TRBD and TRBJ reference segments using MiTCR v1.1. Only V-J combinations with frequency above 0.0001, covering about 99% of repertoires, were analysed. The TCS score was defined as F50 (clonal expansion) divided by E x V (chaos), with BLOSUM62-based TCRdist calculated between CDR3 peptides within each V-J. Welch's t-statistics and random forest reduced roughly 530 V-J features to about 12, which were used in a naive Bayes classifier (R e1071). In-frame beta chains were kept once TCRdb had trimmed the public reads at Q25 with fastp and called clones with MiXCR. Rows with a matching CDR3 protein are joined into one entry that keeps the most common DNA and genes. TCRdb's processing, not the authors' own work, is the source of the V and J calls. The sample records 350,000 or so distinct CDR3 sequences, about 21% of which are singletons. The top ten hold less than 65% of the sample.

The CDR3, from cysteine to phenylalanine, totals 15 residues. Left in the record is the CDR3 DNA by itself, 45 bases read in frame from the first base. Trimming at the junction amounts to 1 base on V and 2 bases on J, and the germline ends lie 11 bases apart. CDR1 is given as SGHRS and CDR2 as YFSETQ, both from the germline V gene. This clonotype was counted ten times or more. No cognate antigen has been identified for it. The record has no base qualities; no much larger clone is one base away. Graves' hyperthyroidism was defined as stable when no progression to ophthalmopathy occurred over 18 months of follow-up. Hyperthyroidism patients were aged 18 to 65 years and newly diagnosed, with disease duration of less than 2 months. Patients with uncontrolled infections, other autoimmune diseases, pregnancy or lactation were excluded. Diagnoses relied on clinical symptoms, serum thyroxine and TRAb, thyroid ultrasound and orbital computed tomography. PBMCs were separated from roughly 10 ml of fresh peripheral blood using Ficoll-Paque density gradient centrifugation. Total RNA was extracted with Trizol reagent, and quality was checked on an Agilent 2100 Bioanalyzer.

The sample consisted of blood. This chain joins TRBV5-1 to TRBJ2-3, with no reliable assignment of the D segment. The receptor's source is a woman aged 45-60 years with Graves' hyperthyroidism. The DNA sequence reads TGCGCCAGCAGCTTGACAGCCGGAAACACAGATACGCAGTATTTT. It is translated as CASSLTAGNTDTQYF.